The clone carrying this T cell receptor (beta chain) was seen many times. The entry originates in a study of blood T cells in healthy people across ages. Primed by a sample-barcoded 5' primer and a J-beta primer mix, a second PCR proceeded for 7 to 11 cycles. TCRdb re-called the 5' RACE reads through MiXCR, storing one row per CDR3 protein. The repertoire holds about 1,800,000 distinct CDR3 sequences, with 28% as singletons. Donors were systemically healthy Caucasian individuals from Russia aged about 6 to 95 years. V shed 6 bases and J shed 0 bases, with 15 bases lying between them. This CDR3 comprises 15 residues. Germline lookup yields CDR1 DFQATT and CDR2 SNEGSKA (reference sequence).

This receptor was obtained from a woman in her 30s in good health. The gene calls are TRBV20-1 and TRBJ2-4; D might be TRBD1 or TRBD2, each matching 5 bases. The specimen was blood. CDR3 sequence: CSAMGPILAKNIQYF. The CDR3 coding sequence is TGCAGTGCGATGGGACCGATCTTAGCCAAAAACATTCAGTACTTC.